Sequencing of this T cell receptor beta chain was carried out in a study of cytomegalovirus exposure and HLA in healthy donors. The PCR made use of 60 Vbeta and 13 Jbeta primers. TCRdb keeps only in-frame clones here, not all; method: immunoSEQ multiplex PCR. The sample lists approximately 150,000 clones; less than 65% were seen once. In germline, CDR1 is SGDLS, CDR2 YYNGEE. The V and J ends lost 0 bases and 3 bases respectively, with 9 bases between them. The CDR3 contains 14 residues. Study outcomes and limitations: It was reported in a later analysis that an Asian-associated ancestry cluster showed fewer N-insertions than the approximately 700-donor mean. Per published reports, the classifier diagnosed cytomegalovirus status with high specificity and sensitivity.

Points on this clone: Its specificity is not known.

The sequenced material came from PBMCs. The gene calls are TRBV9 and TRBJ1-1; a possible D gene is TRBD1 (5 bases). This clonotype was sampled from a woman in her twenties or thirties in good health and CMV-seropositive. This CDR3 reads CASSVVTRDTEAFF. CDR3 nucleotide sequence: TGTGCCAGCAGCGTAGTAACCAGGGACACTGAAGCTTTCTTT.